The T cell receptor beta chain under discussion was sequenced for a study of immune characteristics of hereditary and idiopathic chronic pancreatitis. Study results and caveats: Chronic pancreatitis severity scores rose with numbers of productive TCR rearrangements.

Chronic pancreatitis tissue was collected during total pancreatectomy with islet autotransplantation. With respect to this clone: As yet, its antigen is unknown.

The CDR3 covers 17 residues. Germline values: CDR1 SNHLY, CDR2 FYNNEI. J was trimmed by 2 bases and V by 6 bases; bases with no gene match: 9. Method: immunoSEQ multiplex PCR; TCRdb's copy keeps in-frame clones and lacks some. The sample has about 14,000 clones, around 70% seen once. This chain joins TRBV2 and TRBJ2-1, with 11 bases lining up with TRBD2. Sample: pancreas tissue with hereditary chronic pancreatitis. This sequence was found in a human donor with chronic pancreatitis. This CDR3 is CASSDLGLADTYNEQFF. CDR3 coding DNA: TGTGCCAGCAGCGACCTGGGACTAGCGGATACCTACAATGAGCAGTTCTTC.